This T cell receptor (beta chain) was observed in a study of PD-L1 blockade in urothelial cancer. Study background: From about 2014, patients received atezolizumab, given as 1,200 mg intravenously every 3 weeks. Investigators checked blood 3 weeks (second dose) and 6 weeks after treatment start. Median blood clonality was about 0.086, with 86,000 or so unique TCRs.

This CDR3 has 15 amino acids. Germline CDR1 and CDR2: GTSNPN and SVGIG (reference sequence). The ends lost 0 bases at V and 1 base at J; junction bases unmatched: 2. As to time point: peripheral blood 6 weeks after treatment start. Profiled with immunoSEQ multiplex PCR; TCRdb holds only in-frame clones, not every one. The top ten hold 1.5% to 2% of the sample, which has some 120,000 clones, 85% to 90% seen once. This receptor was obtained from a man aged 60 to 69 with urothelial cancer. V usage is TRBV30 and J usage is TRBJ2-5; TRBD2 aligns across 10 bases. This specimen was PBMCs, taken around atezolizumab (anti-PD-L1) treatment. In DNA, the CDR3 is TGTGCCTGGAGTGTAGCGGGAGGGATCCAAGAGACCCAGTACTTC. Protein: CAWSVAGGIQETQYF. The variable domain in full, completed from reference TRBV30 and TRBJ2-5, reads SQTIHQWPATLVQPVGSPLSLECTVEGTSNPNLYWYRQAAGRGLQLLFYSVGIGQISSEVPQNLSASRPQDRQFILSSKKLLLSDSGFYLCAWSVAGGIQETQYFGPGTRLLVL.